This TCR beta chain was observed in a study of OX40 agonist ivuxolimab in advanced cancers. In germline, CDR1 is MNHEY, CDR2 SVGAGI. Between the trimmed V and J ends, which lost 5 bases and 4 bases, there was a span of 15 bases. The CDR3 has 15 amino acids. Profiled with immunoSEQ multiplex PCR; TCRdb holds only in-frame clones, not every one. The sample has some 21,000 clones; about 83% are singletons. The material was CD4+ or CD8+ T cells sorted from blood, obtained in a trial of the OX40 agonist ivuxolimab. This rearrangement joins TRBV6-5 to TRBJ2-1; D is possibly TRBD2 (6 bases). This clonotype originated in an adult with an advanced solid tumor such as melanoma, head and neck, liver or kidney cancer. The DNA for the CDR3 is TGTGCCAGCAGTCTAGTGGGGGGTCTTTACAATGAGCAGTTCTTC. This sequence encodes CASSLVGGLYNEQFF.